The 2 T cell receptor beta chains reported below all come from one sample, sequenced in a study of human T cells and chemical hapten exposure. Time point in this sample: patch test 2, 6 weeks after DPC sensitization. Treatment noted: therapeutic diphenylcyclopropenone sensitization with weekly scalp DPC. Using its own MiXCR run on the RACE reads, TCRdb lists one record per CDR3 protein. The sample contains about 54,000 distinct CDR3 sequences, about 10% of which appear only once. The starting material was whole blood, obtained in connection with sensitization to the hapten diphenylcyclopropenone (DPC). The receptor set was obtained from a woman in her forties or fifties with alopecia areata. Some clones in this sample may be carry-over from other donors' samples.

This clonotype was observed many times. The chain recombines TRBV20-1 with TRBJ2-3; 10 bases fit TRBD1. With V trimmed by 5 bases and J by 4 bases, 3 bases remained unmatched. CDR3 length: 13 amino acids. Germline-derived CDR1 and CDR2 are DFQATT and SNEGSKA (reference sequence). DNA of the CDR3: TGCAGTGCTCCCGGGACAGGGGCAGATACGCAGTATTTT. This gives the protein CSAPGTGADTQYF.

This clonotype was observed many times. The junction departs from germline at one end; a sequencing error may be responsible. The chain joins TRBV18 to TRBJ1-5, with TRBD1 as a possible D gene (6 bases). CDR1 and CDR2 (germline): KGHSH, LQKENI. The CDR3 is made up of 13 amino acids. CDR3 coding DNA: TGTGCCAGCTCCCCACGAAACGACAGGACCCAGCATTTT. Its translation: CASSPRNDRTQHF. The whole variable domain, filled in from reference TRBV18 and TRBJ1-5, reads NAGVMQNPRHLVRRRGQEARLRCSPMKGHSHVYWYRQLPEEGLKFMVYLQKENIIDESGMPKERFSAEFPKEGPSILRIQQVVRGDSAAYFCASSPRNDRTQHFGDGTRLSIL.